Listed below are T cell receptor beta chains from one sample, sequenced in a study of T cell repertoires in cytomegalovirus infection. From the reads, TCRdb called clonotypes with MiXCR, one entry per CDR3 protein. Of fewer than 900,000 distinct CDR3 sequences in the sample, approximately 32% were seen once. These receptors have no known antigen. This sample comprised cultured CD8+ T cells from PBMCs, obtained from culture after CMV antigen stimulation. Receptors originate from a human donor in good health (CMV status not recorded). Some clones in this sample may be carry-over from other donors' samples. CDR3s leave out the opening cysteine and the closing phenylalanine or tryptophan. Each record gives: D gene, J gene, V gene, CDR3 protein. A D gene is named only where the DNA matches it firmly.

D gene: TRBD2
J gene: TRBJ2-5
V gene: TRBV7-9
CDR3 protein: ASSLTGGDETQY

D gene: .
J gene: TRBJ2-3
V gene: TRBV7-9
CDR3 protein: ASSFPRGPSTDTQY

D gene: .
J gene: TRBJ1-2
V gene: TRBV12-3/TRBV12-4
CDR3 protein: ASSLAAGYRGYT

D gene: .
J gene: TRBJ1-1
V gene: TRBV7-9
CDR3 protein: ASSLRGPVDEAF

D gene: .
J gene: TRBJ2-5
V gene: TRBV12-3/TRBV12-4
CDR3 protein: ATSPPLQETQY

D gene: .
J gene: TRBJ1-1
V gene: TRBV28
CDR3 protein: ASSLVGFDRSLNTEAF

D gene: .
J gene: TRBJ2-1
V gene: TRBV6-5
CDR3 protein: ASSSPDRRNEQF

D gene: .
J gene: TRBJ2-2
V gene: TRBV28
CDR3 protein: ASSLYIQGPNTGELF

D gene: .
J gene: TRBJ2-1
V gene: TRBV19
CDR3 protein: ASSWQGILNEQF

D gene: TRBD1
J gene: TRBJ2-7
V gene: TRBV7-8
CDR3 protein: ASSPRGGTGVILYEQH

D gene: .
J gene: TRBJ2-5
V gene: TRBV12-3/TRBV12-4
CDR3 protein: ASTQGVFAGEKEETQY

D gene: .
J gene: TRBJ2-2
V gene: TRBV6-5
CDR3 protein: ASSYSDGELF

D gene: .
J gene: TRBJ1-1
V gene: TRBV6-5
CDR3 protein: ASSSGGWTEAF

D gene: TRBD1
J gene: TRBJ2-5
V gene: TRBV27
CDR3 protein: ASSFFGQGRETQY